The present entry profiles one T cell receptor beta chain with its context. Sequencing used immunoSEQ v3. TCRdb's table, derived via immunoSEQ multiplex PCR, lists solely in-frame clones and lacks some. The sample holds 45,000 to 75,000 clones; roughly 84% are singletons and the top ten take about 2.5%. These data belong to a study of TIL therapy for anti-PD-1-resistant metastatic lung cancer. Study information: Tumors were harvested before any PD-1/PD-L1 blockade.

Time point here: pre-treatment sample, taken before nivolumab and TIL therapy. Here the sequenced sample was blood, taken at baseline. This clonotype was obtained from a person between 25 and 80 years old with non-small cell lung cancer.

CDR3 in amino acids: CASKPWRTGVTEAFF. The CDR3 bases are TGTGCCAGCAAGCCCTGGCGGACAGGGGTCACTGAAGCTTTCTTT. V gene TRBV11-2 combines with J gene TRBJ1-1; TRBD1 aligns across 9 bases. CDR1 and CDR2 from the germline V gene are SGHAT and FQNNGV. This CDR3 region has 15 residues. V lost 7 bases and J lost 4; bases outside the gene matches: 10. The full variable domain, its missing parts supplied by reference TRBV11-2 and TRBJ1-1, is EAGVAQSPRYKIIEKRQSVAFWCNPISGHATLYWYQQILGQGPKLLIQFQNNGVVDDSQLPKDRFSAERLKGVDSTLKIQPAKLEDSAVYLCASKPWRTGVTEAFFGQGTRLTVV.